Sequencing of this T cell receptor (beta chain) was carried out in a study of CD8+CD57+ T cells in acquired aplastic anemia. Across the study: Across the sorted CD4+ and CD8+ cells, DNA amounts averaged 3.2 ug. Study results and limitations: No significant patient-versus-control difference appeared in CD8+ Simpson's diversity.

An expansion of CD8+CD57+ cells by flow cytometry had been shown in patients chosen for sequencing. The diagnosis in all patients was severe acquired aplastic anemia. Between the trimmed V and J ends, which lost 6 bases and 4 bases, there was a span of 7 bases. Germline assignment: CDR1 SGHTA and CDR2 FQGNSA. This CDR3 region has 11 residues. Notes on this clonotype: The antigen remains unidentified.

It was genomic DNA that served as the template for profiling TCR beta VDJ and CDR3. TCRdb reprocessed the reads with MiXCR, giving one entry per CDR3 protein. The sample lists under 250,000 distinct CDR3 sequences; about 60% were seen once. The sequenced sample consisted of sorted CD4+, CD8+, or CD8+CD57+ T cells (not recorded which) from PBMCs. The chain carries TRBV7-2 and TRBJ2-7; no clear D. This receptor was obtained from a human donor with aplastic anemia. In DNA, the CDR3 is TGTGCCAGCAGTTCACATTACGAGCAGTACTTC. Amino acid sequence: CASSSHYEQYF. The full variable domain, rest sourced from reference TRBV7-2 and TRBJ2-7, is GAGVSQSPSNKVTEKGKDVELRCDPISGHTALYWYRQSLGQGLEFLIYFQGNSAPDKSGLPSDRFSAERTGGSVSTLTIQRTQQEDSAVYLCASSSHYEQYFGPGTRLTVT.